The source of this T cell receptor (beta chain) is a study of blood T cells in healthy people across ages. Study observations and caveats: Observed TCR beta diversity per million T cells went down as age went up. This fall followed a roughly linear course with age.

As regards this clonotype: The antigen remains undetermined.

The use of a sample-barcoded 5' primer and a J-beta primer mix characterized a second PCR of roughly 6 to 11 cycles. With 12 random nucleotides, a template-switch adaptor tagged each individual cDNA molecule. TCRdb re-called the 5' RACE reads with MiXCR, one entry per CDR3 protein. The sample records about 680,000 distinct CDR3 sequences, about half being singletons. The CDR3 contains 13 residues. The germline gives CDR1 MNHEY, CDR2 SVGAGI. The receptor's source is a woman aged 55 to 70 in good health. V usage is TRBV6-5 and J usage is TRBJ2-4; 7 positions agree with TRBD2. TRBJ2-7 explains the end of the DNA better; the J call may be wrong. Sequencing was carried out using blood. DNA for the CDR3: TGTGCCAGCAGTATGGGACTAACTGACGAGCAGTACTTC. Its translation: CASSMGLTDEQYF.